This T cell receptor (beta chain) appears in the sequencing data of a study of blood T cell repertoires in COVID-19. While infection was still active, Seattle patients were enrolled and then followed longitudinally. Trimming pared 6 bases from V and 8 bases from J, leaving 13 bases between. The CDR3 is made up of 12 amino acids. Germline assignment: CDR1 MDHEN and CDR2 SYDVKM. Measured with immunoSEQ multiplex PCR; TCRdb has only the in-frame clones, and not every one. Of under 100,000 clones listed, approximately 91% were seen once; the top ten hold roughly 5%. The sample taken for sequencing was peripheral blood. This chain links TRBV28 with TRBJ1-2; D might be TRBD1 (5 bases). The clonotype was recovered from a man aged 60 to 75 with COVID-19, enrolled during active disease. CDR3 amino acids: CASSPPGLGYTF. The CDR3 DNA is TGTGCCAGCAGCCCGCCAGGGCTAGGCTACACCTTC.